Each of the 13 T cell receptor beta chains below was sequenced from the same sample in a study of T cells in localized non-small cell lung cancer. The protocol was immunoSEQ multiplex PCR, while the TCRdb copy is restricted to in-frame clones and leaves out a portion. The sample consists of under 45,000 clones, roughly 83% of them appearing once. The sequencing here drew on PBMCs, taken before any cancer treatment. The receptor source for this set is a man aged 35 to 69 with stage II lung adenocarcinoma.

The gene calls are TRBV27 and TRBJ2-7; no definite D call. Germline loops: CDR1 MNHEY, CDR2 SMNVEV (reference sequence). This CDR3 is built from 14 residues. The V end lost 2 bases, the J end lost 4 bases, and 12 bases lay between the germline ends. CDR3 nucleotide sequence: TGTGCCAGCAGTTTAAGGGCTTGGGTTTACGAGCAGTACTTC. It encodes CASSLRAWVYEQYF.

The gene calls are TRBV9 and TRBJ2-2; D gene ambiguous. Germline V gene data show CDR1 as SGDLS and CDR2 as YYNGEE. V shed 0 bases and J shed 3 bases, with 3 bases lying between them. The CDR3 has 13 residues. The CDR3 DNA follows: TGTGCCAGCAGCGTAGAATACACCGGGGAGCTGTTTTTT. It is translated as CASSVEYTGELFF.

The chain has TRBV30 and TRBJ2-5; TRBD1 might be the D (5 bases). Trimming stripped 4 bases from V and 0 bases from J, with 12 bases between. Germline V lookup: CDR1 GTSNPN, CDR2 SVGIG (reference sequence). The CDR3 covers 14 residues. Here the CDR3 reads CAWNRQGDQETQYF. The CDR3 region has the DNA TGTGCCTGGAATCGGCAGGGTGACCAAGAGACCCAGTACTTC.

In this sample, this clone turned up a few times. The sample contains more than one DNA sequence encoding this CDR3. The chain links TRBV5-4 to TRBJ1-4; D unclear. Germline lookup yields CDR1 SGHNT and CDR2 YYREEE (reference sequence). Between the trimmed V and J ends, which lost 3 bases and 10 bases, there was a span of 16 bases. The CDR3 totals 14 residues. CDR3 protein: CASSSQRAVGKLFF. Here the CDR3 DNA reads TGTGCCAGCAGCTCGCAGCGTGCCGTCGGAAAACTGTTTTTT.

The CDR3: CASSLRLAGVYEQYF. The CDR3 DNA reads TGCGCCAGCAGCTTGCGCCTAGCGGGAGTGTACGAGCAGTACTTC. This chain uses TRBV5-1 with TRBJ2-7; 10 bases match TRBD2. The length of the CDR3 is 15 residues. Germline CDR1 reads SGHRS; CDR2 reads YFSETQ. V gave up 1 base and J gave up 4 bases; unmatched junction bases: 5.

The chain links TRBV28 to TRBJ2-1; D remains unclear. The ends were cut back, 5 bases at V and 10 bases at J, with 15 bases in the middle. Germline CDR1 MDHEN, CDR2 SYDVKM. The CDR3 loop spans 13 amino acids. The CDR3 region is CASSPHTAREQFF. The CDR3 DNA follows: TGTGCCAGCAGTCCTCACACAGCCCGAGAGCAGTTCTTC.

This rearrangement joins TRBV5-1 to TRBJ2-7, with D unclear. Trimming left V 4 bases short and J 0 bases short, with 8 bases between. This CDR3 has 13 amino acids. CDR1 and CDR2 (germline): SGHRS, YFSETQ. CDR3 bases: TGCGCCAGCAGCATACGGAACTCCTACGAGCAGTACTTC. This sequence encodes CASSIRNSYEQYF.

The chain joins TRBV4-1 to TRBJ1-5; D may be TRBD1 (5 bases). The CDR3 is made up of 18 amino acids. V lost 0 bases and J lost 2, with 17 bases in between. Germline loops: CDR1 MGHRA, CDR2 YSYEKL. The CDR3 nucleotides are TGCGCCAGCAGCCAAGAGCAGGGTGGGGTTCAGGGCAATCAGCCCCAGCATTTT. Its translation is CASSQEQGGVQGNQPQHF.

The gene calls are TRBV9 and TRBJ2-5; TRBD1 or TRBD2 may be the D gene (5 bases each). This CDR3 is built from 14 residues. V was cut by 0 bases and J by 2 bases, with 8 bases left in between. From germline, CDR1 is SGDLS and CDR2 YYNGEE. The CDR3 nucleotides read TGTGCCAGCAGCGTAGGAGGGGTACAAGAGACCCAGTACTTC. This translates into CASSVGGVQETQYF.

The rearrangement links TRBV5-1 to TRBJ2-1, with 8 bases that match TRBD2. Unmatched junction bases numbered 3, after V lost 0 bases and J lost 1 base. Germline V gives CDR1 SGHRS, CDR2 YFSETQ. The length of the CDR3 is 16 residues. Here the CDR3 reads CASSLAGGVSYNEQFF. CDR3 coding DNA: TGCGCCAGCAGCTTGGCCGGGGGGGTATCCTACAATGAGCAGTTCTTC.

CDR3 in DNA: TGCGCCAGCAGCTTGGTACCAGGCAATCAGCCCCAGCATTTT. It specifies CASSLVPGNQPQHF. This chain joins TRBV5-1 and TRBJ1-5; D is unclear. This CDR3 has 14 amino acids. Trimming removed 0 bases from V and 2 bases from J, with 6 bases in between. Germline CDR1 is SGHRS and CDR2 is YFSETQ.

The chain is built from TRBV9 and TRBJ2-3, with 10 bases that match TRBD2. With V trimmed by 3 bases and J by 6 bases, 4 bases remained unmatched. CDR1 is SGDLS and CDR2 is YYNGEE in the germline V gene. The CDR3 consists of 14 residues. This CDR3 is CASSAGTSVDTQYF. The CDR3 nucleotides read TGTGCCAGCAGCGCCGGGACTAGCGTGGATACGCAGTATTTT.

The V gene is TRBV7-9, the J gene TRBJ1-6, with 10 bases aligning to TRBD1. The CDR3 has 16 amino acids. Losses at the gene ends were 3 bases for V and 9 bases for J; bases not matched to a gene: 8. Germline CDR1 reads SEHNR; CDR2 reads FQNEAQ (reference sequence). CDR3 sequence reads: CASSFRTDRGVSPLHF. CDR3 sequence (DNA): TGTGCCAGCAGCTTTCGTACGGACAGGGGGGTTTCACCCCTCCACTTT.